These 2 T cell receptor beta chains came from one sample sequenced in a study of PD-1 blockade in classical Hodgkin lymphoma. Sample time point: newly diagnosed, previously untreated cHL patient sample. Magnetic negative selection served to purify CD4+ T cells out of PBMCs that had been thawed. Sequencing used immunoSEQ multiplex PCR; TCRdb keeps in-frame clones, though not all of them. Of around 16,000 clones in the sample, 86% were seen once. Sequencing used CD4+ T cells from blood. Receptors originate from a human donor with classical Hodgkin lymphoma.

The table lists this clone with a count of one. The chain links TRBV28 to TRBJ1-2, with a weak D call TRBD1 (5 bases). CDR3 length: 14 amino acids. V was pared by 4 bases and J by 5 bases, with 14 bases between. Germline values: CDR1 MDHEN, CDR2 SYDVKM. CDR3 in amino acids: CASSSGGDHYGYTF. The CDR3, as DNA: TGTGCCAGCAGTTCGGGGGGAGACCATTATGGCTACACCTTC.

This clone was seen just once. The genes are TRBV7-6 and TRBJ1-1; no reliable D call. The CDR3 extends over 18 amino acids. V dropped 3 bases and J dropped 0 bases, with 20 bases sitting between them. The germline V gene has CDR1 SGHVS and CDR2 FNYEAQ. CDR3 sequence (DNA): TGTGCCAGCAGCTTGAGGTGGTCGAGGGCGGGAGTGAACACTGAAGCTTTCTTT. Its protein is CASSLRWSRAGVNTEAFF.